These 14 T cell receptor beta chains came from one sample sequenced in a study of OX40 agonist ivuxolimab in advanced cancers. Here immunoSEQ multiplex PCR was the method, and the copy in TCRdb shows in-frame clones only, minus some. The sample has roughly 70,000 clones, about 82% seen once. The sample consisted of CD4+ or CD8+ T cells sorted from blood, taken in a trial of the OX40 agonist ivuxolimab. The receptors come from an adult with an advanced solid tumor such as melanoma, head and neck, liver or kidney cancer.

This rearrangement joins TRBV27 to TRBJ2-7; a possible D gene is TRBD1 (5 bases). CDR3 length equals 14 residues. The V and J ends lost 6 bases and 1 base respectively, with 13 bases between them. CDR1 MNHEY and CDR2 SMNVEV come from the germline V gene (reference sequence). CDR3: CASSRRAPSYEQYF. The CDR3 DNA reads as TGTGCCAGCAGCCGCAGGGCTCCGTCCTACGAGCAGTACTTC.

This clone showed up just once. The chain joins TRBV6-5 to TRBJ2-1; D is possibly TRBD1 (5 bases). The CDR3 is 14 residues long. CDR1 is MNHEY and CDR2 is SVGAGI in the germline V gene. The V gene lost 0 bases and the J gene lost 9 bases, with 12 bases spanning the gap. The CDR3 loop is CASSYSKGRGEQFF. CDR3 nucleotides: TGTGCCAGCAGTTACTCGAAGGGAAGGGGTGAGCAGTTCTTC.

The rearrangement links TRBV2 to TRBJ1-1, with no clear D. V lost 7 bases to trimming and J lost 10 bases, with 13 bases between them. The CDR3 is made up of 11 amino acids. The germline gives CDR1 SNHLY, CDR2 FYNNEI. CDR3 region: CASNTDVVAFF. CDR3 DNA: TGTGCCAGCAACACGGACGTGGTAGCTTTCTTT.

This chain connects TRBV14 to TRBJ1-1, with 7 nucleotides matching TRBD1. Trimming cost V 1 base and J 8 bases; bases outside gene matches: 4. The germline CDR1 and CDR2 sequences are SGHDN and FVKESK. The CDR3 covers 13 residues. DNA for the CDR3: TGTGCCAGCAGCCAAGCAAGGGGGCCCGAAGCTTTCTTT. Protein product: CASSQARGPEAFF.

This clone was recorded a few times. The rearrangement uses TRBV28 and TRBJ1-2; D is unclear. From germline, CDR1 is MDHEN and CDR2 SYDVKM. V lost 6 bases, J lost 4 bases, and 12 bases lay in between. This CDR3 comprises 13 residues. The CDR3 coding sequence is TGTGCCAGCAGGGCAGGCGAGTTCTATGGCTACACCTTC. Translation gives CASRAGEFYGYTF.

The V gene is TRBV30, the J gene TRBJ1-2, with TRBD1 matching over 11 bases. The CDR3 contains 18 residues. Unmatched junction bases numbered 17, after V lost 3 bases and J lost 5 bases. CDR1 GTSNPN and CDR2 SVGIG come from the germline V gene (reference sequence). The CDR3 DNA follows: TGTGCCTGGAGCCGACGACCCTTCGGGACAGGGGGACATTATGGCTACACCTTC. Its translation is CAWSRRPFGTGGHYGYTF.

This clone was seen just once. The chain couples TRBV5-1 to TRBJ1-1, with no clear D. Germline V CDR1 and CDR2: SGHRS, YFSETQ. This CDR3 has 14 residues. Trimming left V 0 bases short and J 1 base short, with 7 bases between. CDR3 region: CASSLGGPNTEAFF. CDR3 coding DNA: TGCGCCAGCAGCTTGGGGGGTCCGAACACTGAAGCTTTCTTT.

The V gene is TRBV7-8, the J gene TRBJ2-7, with 7 bases aligning to TRBD2. Per the germline V gene, CDR1 is SGHVS and CDR2 is FQNEAQ. The J segment lost 0 bases and the V segment lost 2 bases, leaving 7 bases of the junction unmatched. The length of the CDR3 is 16 residues. CDR3 amino acids: CASSLRRGTDSYEQYF. The DNA of the CDR3 is TGTGCCAGCAGCTTACGGCGGGGGACTGACTCCTACGAGCAGTACTTC.

V is TRBV6-5 and J is TRBJ1-1, with TRBD1 as a possible D gene (5 bases). The CDR3 totals 12 residues. Trimming stripped 6 bases from V and 4 bases from J, with 9 bases between. CDR1 and CDR2 from the germline V gene are MNHEY and SVGAGI. Here the CDR3 DNA reads TGTGCCAGCAGGGGAGGGGCCACTGAAGCTTTCTTT. It is translated as CASRGGATEAFF.

The chain couples TRBV19 to TRBJ1-1; D ambiguous. V was cut by 8 bases and J by 1 base, with 8 bases left in between. Germline V gives CDR1 LNHDA, CDR2 SQIVND (reference sequence). The CDR3 length is 12 residues. This CDR3 is CASRKGNTEAFF. As DNA, the CDR3 is TGTGCCAGTCGAAAGGGGAACACTGAAGCTTTCTTT.

The chain recombines TRBV28 with TRBJ2-5, with 15 bases identical to TRBD2. The CDR3 extends over 16 amino acids. From germline, CDR1 is MDHEN and CDR2 SYDVKM. J was trimmed by 2 bases and V by 5 bases; bases with no gene match: 3. Written as DNA, the CDR3 is TGTGCCAGCAGTCGAGGACTAGCGGGGGGGCAAGAGACCCAGTACTTC. Its protein product is CASSRGLAGGQETQYF. Full variable domain (remainder filled in from reference TRBV28 and TRBJ2-5): DVKVTQSSRYLVKRTGEKVFLECVQDMDHENMFWYRQDPGLGLRLIYFSYDVKMKEKGDIPEGYSVSREKKERFSLILESASTNQTSMYLCASSRGLAGGQETQYFGPGTRLLVL.

Written as DNA, the CDR3 is TGCAGTGCTAGAGCGGGGGCAGGCCTCCACTTT. Residues: CSARAGAGLHF. The chain joins TRBV20-1 to TRBJ1-6; tentatively, D is TRBD1 (6 bases). Looked up from germline, CDR1 is DFQATT and CDR2 is SNEGSKA (reference sequence). The CDR3 consists of 11 residues. V lost 1 base and J lost 15, with 10 bases in between.

The rearrangement joins TRBV7-9 to TRBJ2-7; 9 bases agree with TRBD1. The CDR3 covers 17 residues. Germline CDR1 reads SEHNR; CDR2 reads FQNEAQ (reference sequence). Trimming removed 5 bases from V and 2 bases from J; junction bases left unmatched: 13. CDR3 sequence reads: CASSKSTGGVDPYEQYF. CDR3 coding DNA: TGTGCCAGCAGCAAAAGTACAGGGGGCGTGGATCCCTACGAGCAGTACTTC.

This clone was detected only a few times. This chain joins TRBV18 and TRBJ1-4; no clear D. This CDR3 contains 13 residues. The V end lost 2 bases, the J end lost 8 bases, and 9 bases lay between the germline ends. Germline values: CDR1 KGHSH, CDR2 LQKENI. The CDR3 loop reads CASSPLQTEKLFF. CDR3 DNA: TGTGCCAGCTCACCATTACAGACAGAAAAACTGTTTTTT.